The 21 T cell receptor beta chains given below trace back to one sample, sequenced in a study of blood T cell repertoires in COVID-19. TCRdb keeps only in-frame clones here, not all; method: immunoSEQ multiplex PCR. This sample yields 250,000 to 350,000 clones, of which under 95% are seen a single time; 2.6% belongs to the top ten. The sample comprised PBMCs or T cells enriched from blood (not recorded which). The receptors derive from a man in his sixties who had recovered from COVID-19.

The CDR3 nucleotides are TGTGCCAGCAGCCCACGCAGGGGAGGGAATTCACCCCTCCACTTT. Amino acids: CASSPRRGGNSPLHF. The chain carries TRBV11-1 and TRBJ1-6, with D possibly matching TRBD1 (6 bases). CDR3 length: 15 amino acids. Trimming removed 5 bases from V and 7 bases from J, with 15 bases in between. CDR1 is SGHAT and CDR2 is FQDESV in the germline V gene (reference sequence). Complete variable domain (other parts from reference TRBV11-1 and TRBJ1-6): EAEVAQSPRYKITEKSQAVAFWCDPISGHATLYWYRQILGQGPELLVQFQDESVVDDSQLPKDRFSAERLKGVDSTLKIQPAELGDSAMYLCASSPRRGGNSPLHFGNGTRLTVT.

This chain links TRBV12-3 or TRBV12-4 with TRBJ1-1; D is uncertain. The CDR3 has 11 amino acids. V was shortened by 4 bases and J by 8 bases, with 8 bases between the two germline ends. This CDR3 reads CASSSGIEAFF. The DNA for the CDR3 is TGTGCCAGCAGTTCCGGGATCGAAGCTTTCTTT.

The chain joins TRBV7-9 to TRBJ2-3, with TRBD2 matching over 12 bases. Per germline, CDR1 SEHNR and CDR2 FQNEAQ (reference sequence). The CDR3 sequence is 16 residues long. Unmatched junction bases numbered 11, after V lost 6 bases and J lost 7 bases. The CDR3 region is CASSVWLAGGPHTQYF. The CDR3 DNA is TGTGCCAGCAGTGTGTGGCTAGCGGGGGGGCCACATACGCAGTATTTT.

V and J are TRBV18 and TRBJ1-2; TRBD1 aligns across 7 bases. Losses at the gene ends were 3 bases for V and 6 bases for J; bases not matched to a gene: 7. CDR3 size: 14 residues. The germline CDR1 and CDR2 sequences are KGHSH and LQKENI. The CDR3 DNA reads TGTGCCAGCTCACCCAAGACAGGGCCTCATGGCTACACCTTC. Its protein product is CASSPKTGPHGYTF.

CDR3 sequence (DNA): TGCAGCGCCGCGCAGGGTACGTCAGCGGGTGAGCAGTTCTTC. The encoded protein is CSAAQGTSAGEQFF. V gene TRBV29-1 combines with J gene TRBJ2-1; a weak D match, TRBD2 (6 bases). Germline V gives CDR1 SQVTM, CDR2 ANQGSEA. The CDR3 runs 14 residues. Trimming shortened V by 7 bases and J by 9 bases, and 22 bases separated the two germline ends.

This chain links TRBV6-1 with TRBJ2-1, with D possibly matching TRBD1 (6 bases). Germline V lookup: CDR1 MNHNS, CDR2 SASEGT. This CDR3 comprises 17 residues. The V end lost 2 bases, the J end lost 4 bases, and 18 bases lay between the germline ends. The CDR3 DNA is TGTGCCAGCAGTGAACTCCACGGGACAAAGGATTACAATGAGCAGTTCTTC. Translated, it gives CASSELHGTKDYNEQFF.

The gene calls are TRBV4-1 and TRBJ2-5; 10 bases are shared with TRBD2. The CDR3 is 18 residues long. Per germline, CDR1 MGHRA and CDR2 YSYEKL. The ends lost 1 base at V and 2 bases at J; junction bases unmatched: 10. CDR3 nucleotides: TGCGCCAGCAGCCAAGGAGGTTGGAGCGGGGGGGGACAAGAGACCCAGTACTTC. Amino acids: CASSQGGWSGGGQETQYF.

The chain links TRBV6-2 or TRBV6-3 to TRBJ2-5; tentatively, D is TRBD1 (6 bases). The CDR3 runs to 17 residues. Looked up from germline, CDR1 is MNHEY and CDR2 is SVGEGT. The V end was cut by 2 bases, the J end by 0 bases, with 16 bases between. In DNA, the CDR3 is TGTGCCAGCAGTTACACTCTACAGGGCGAGTACCAAGAGACCCAGTACTTC. Residues: CASSYTLQGEYQETQYF.

The V gene is TRBV7-8, the J gene TRBJ1-5; D is unclear. Trimming took 5 bases from V and 3 from J, leaving 8 bases between them. Germline CDR1 SGHVS, CDR2 FQNEAQ. The CDR3 is 13 residues long. DNA for the CDR3: TGTGCCAGCAGCCTAGGTTACAATCAGCCCCAGCATTTT. As protein: CASSLGYNQPQHF.

This clone was recorded once. The V gene is TRBV5-1, the J gene TRBJ1-1; a possible D gene is TRBD1 (5 bases). This CDR3 has 14 residues. Germline V gene lookup returns CDR1 SGHRS and CDR2 YFSETQ. Trimming took 4 bases from V and 2 from J, leaving 12 bases between them. In DNA form, the CDR3 reads TGCGCCAGCAGCGGGCCAGGGACTAACACTGAAGCTTTCTTT. This codes for CASSGPGTNTEAFF.

The count of this clone is one. In DNA, the CDR3 is TGTGCCAGCAGCCCTGGGGCCAGGGGAACAGATACGCAGTATTTT. Residues: CASSPGARGTDTQYF. This rearrangement joins TRBV11-3 to TRBJ2-3, with a possible D match to TRBD1 (6 bases). Germline values: CDR1 SGHNT, CDR2 YENEEA. There are 15 residues in the CDR3. The V and J ends lost 5 bases and 3 bases respectively, with 15 bases between them.

The chain carries TRBV6-5 and TRBJ2-1; 8 bases are a match to TRBD1. Germline V CDR1 and CDR2: MNHEY, SVGAGI. This CDR3 spans 13 amino acids. Trimming removed 8 bases from V and 4 bases from J; junction bases left unmatched: 4. The DNA for the CDR3 is TGTGCCAGCCGGACAGGGATATACAATGAGCAGTTCTTC. Amino acids: CASRTGIYNEQFF.

The CDR3 DNA reads as TGTGCCAGCAGCTGGGACAGCTCCTATAATTCACCCCTCCACTTT. Its translation: CASSWDSSYNSPLHF. The chain carries TRBV27 and TRBJ1-6; 7 bases fit TRBD1. CDR1 and CDR2 (germline): MNHEY, SMNVEV (reference sequence). The CDR3 runs 15 residues. The ends lost 6 bases at V and 0 bases at J; junction bases unmatched: 2.

J is TRBJ2-6 and V is TRBV5-4; D remains ambiguous. This CDR3 has 15 amino acids. Germline V CDR1 and CDR2: SGHNT, YYREEE (reference sequence). V was trimmed by 4 bases and J by 0 bases, leaving 8 bases between them. This CDR3 is CASSLPRSGANVLTF. The CDR3 nucleotides read TGTGCCAGCAGCCTACCACGCTCTGGGGCCAACGTCCTGACTTTC.

The chain's CDR3 is CASSLDAGSTEAFF. The CDR3 region has the DNA TGCGCCAGCAGCTTGGATGCCGGGTCCACTGAAGCTTTCTTT. This rearrangement joins TRBV5-1 to TRBJ1-1; D uncertain. Trimming left V 0 bases short and J 4 bases short, with 10 bases between. Germline V gene sequence: CDR1 SGHRS, CDR2 YFSETQ. The CDR3 contains 14 residues.

This sequence joins TRBV11-2 and TRBJ2-1, with 7 bases matching TRBD2. With 5 bases clipped from V and 2 bases from J, the junction kept 6 bases outside the gene matches. CDR3 size: 15 residues. The germline gives CDR1 SGHAT, CDR2 FQNNGV. In DNA form, the CDR3 reads TGTGCCAGCAGCCCTCGACTAGCCCCCTACAATGAGCAGTTCTTC. This sequence encodes CASSPRLAPYNEQFF.

The chain combines TRBV24-1 with TRBJ2-7; maybe TRBD2 (5 bases). This CDR3 has 11 amino acids. Trimming cost V 10 bases and J 2 bases, with 8 bases left between them. Germline V gene lookup returns CDR1 KGHDR and CDR2 SFDVKD. CDR3 in amino acids: CATQLAYEQYF. For the CDR3, the DNA is TGTGCCACGCAACTAGCCTACGAGCAGTACTTC.

The chain uses TRBV2 and TRBJ1-5; TRBD1 agrees at 8 bases. The V and J ends lost 6 bases and 3 bases, in that order; junction bases with no gene match: 4. CDR3 length: 14 residues. The V gene's germline CDR1 is SNHLY and CDR2 FYNNEI. CDR3 sequence: CASSRTGNNQPQHF. DNA of the CDR3: TGTGCCAGCAGCAGGACAGGGAACAATCAGCCCCAGCATTTT.

Note on this clone: The same CDR3 can be traced to other DNA sequences in this sample. The rearrangement links TRBV5-1 to TRBJ2-3; 8 bases fit TRBD1. CDR3 length: 14 amino acids. With 2 bases clipped from V and 4 bases from J, the junction kept 3 bases outside the gene matches. Germline values: CDR1 SGHRS, CDR2 YFSETQ. The CDR3 sequence is CASSLQGGPDTQYF. The CDR3 nucleotides are TGCGCCAGCAGCTTACAGGGGGGCCCAGATACGCAGTATTTT.

The rearrangement links TRBV5-4 to TRBJ1-2; a possible D gene is TRBD1 (6 bases). The CDR3 runs 14 residues. Germline V gives CDR1 SGHNT, CDR2 YYREEE (reference sequence). Trimming cost V 4 bases and J 4 bases, with 14 bases left between them. The CDR3 nucleotides read TGTGCCAGCAGCCCCCGGGACACAGCCTATGGCTACACCTTC. This sequence encodes CASSPRDTAYGYTF.

This clone was detected only a few times. CDR3 amino acids: CASSRDRAAYNEQFF. The DNA for the CDR3 is TGCGCCAGCAGCCGGGACAGGGCGGCCTACAATGAGCAGTTCTTC. The chain combines TRBV5-1 with TRBJ2-1; 9 positions agree with TRBD1. V shed 4 bases and J 2 bases; nucleotides not matched to a gene: 4. CDR3 length: 15 residues. Germline V gene sequence: CDR1 SGHRS, CDR2 YFSETQ.